Here is one T cell receptor (beta chain) with its context. Antigen unknown. This sample is drawn from a study of siplizumab effects on memory and regulatory T cells. General study points: The alloresponse seemed to draw substantially on naive T cells, which appeared more diverse than memory cells. Proof of suppressive function in proliferating Tregs from siplizumab cultures was not established.

The V gene's germline CDR1 is KGHSH and CDR2 LQKENI. The CDR3 is 14 amino acids. V was pared by 2 bases and J by 1 base, with 9 bases between. Only in-frame clones appear in the TCRdb table, and some are missing; sequencing was by immunoSEQ multiplex PCR. The sample records around 100,000 clones, over 90% being singletons. The source material was non-Treg CD4+ T cells sorted from blood. The origin of this receptor is a human donor in good health. This chain uses TRBV18 with TRBJ2-7; D ambiguous. The CDR3 DNA reads TGTGCCAGCTCACCAGACCGAAGTTCCTACGAGCAGTACTTC. It encodes CASSPDRSSYEQYF.